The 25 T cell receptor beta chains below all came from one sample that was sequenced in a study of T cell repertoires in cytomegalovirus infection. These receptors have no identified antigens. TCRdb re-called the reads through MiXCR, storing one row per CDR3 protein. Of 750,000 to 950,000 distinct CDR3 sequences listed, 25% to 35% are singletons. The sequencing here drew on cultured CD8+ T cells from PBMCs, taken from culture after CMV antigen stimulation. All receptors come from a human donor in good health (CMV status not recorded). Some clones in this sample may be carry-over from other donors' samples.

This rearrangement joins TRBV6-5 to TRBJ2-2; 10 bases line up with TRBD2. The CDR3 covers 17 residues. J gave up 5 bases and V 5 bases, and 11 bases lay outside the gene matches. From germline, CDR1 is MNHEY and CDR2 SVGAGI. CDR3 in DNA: TGTGCCAGCAGTCTAACCGGGACTAGCGCTTTGACCGGGGAGCTGTTTTTT. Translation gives CASSLTGTSALTGELFF.

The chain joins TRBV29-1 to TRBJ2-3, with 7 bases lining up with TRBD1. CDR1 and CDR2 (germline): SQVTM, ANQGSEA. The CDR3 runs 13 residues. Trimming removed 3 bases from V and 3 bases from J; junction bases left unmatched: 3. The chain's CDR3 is CSVDGTATDTQYF. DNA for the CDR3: TGCAGCGTTGACGGGACAGCGACAGATACGCAGTATTTT.

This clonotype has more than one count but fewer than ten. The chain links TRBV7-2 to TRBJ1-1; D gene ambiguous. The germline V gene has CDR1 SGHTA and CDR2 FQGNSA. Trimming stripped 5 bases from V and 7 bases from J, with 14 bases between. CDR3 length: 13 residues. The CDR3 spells CASSPADELEAFF. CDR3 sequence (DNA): TGTGCCAGCAGCCCCGCAGATGAGCTTGAAGCTTTCTTT.

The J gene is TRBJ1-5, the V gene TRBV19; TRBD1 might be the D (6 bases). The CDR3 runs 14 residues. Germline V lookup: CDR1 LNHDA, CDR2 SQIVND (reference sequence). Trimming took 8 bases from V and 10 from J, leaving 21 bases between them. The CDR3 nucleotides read TGTGCCAGTGAGGACAGAGCCCTTTTCCATCCCCAGCATTTT. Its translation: CASEDRALFHPQHF.

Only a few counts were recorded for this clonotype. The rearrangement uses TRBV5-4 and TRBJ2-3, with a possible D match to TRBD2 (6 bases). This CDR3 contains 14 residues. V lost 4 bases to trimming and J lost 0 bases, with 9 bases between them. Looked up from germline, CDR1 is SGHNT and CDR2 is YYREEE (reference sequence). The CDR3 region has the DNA TGTGCCAGCAGCGTACTAGCTAGCACAGATACGCAGTATTTT. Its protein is CASSVLASTDTQYF.

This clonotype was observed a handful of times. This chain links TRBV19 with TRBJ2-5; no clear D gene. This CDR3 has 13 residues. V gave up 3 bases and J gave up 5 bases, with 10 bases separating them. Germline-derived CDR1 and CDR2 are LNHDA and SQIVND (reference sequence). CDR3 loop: CASSIRAVETQYF. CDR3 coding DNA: TGTGCCAGTAGTATCCGAGCTGTGGAGACCCAGTACTTC.

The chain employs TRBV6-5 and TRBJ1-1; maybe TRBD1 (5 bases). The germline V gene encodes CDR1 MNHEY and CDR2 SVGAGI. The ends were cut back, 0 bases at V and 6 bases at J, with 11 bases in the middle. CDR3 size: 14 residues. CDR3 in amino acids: CASSYSAGYSEAFF. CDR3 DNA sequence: TGTGCCAGCAGTTACTCGGCAGGGTACTCTGAAGCTTTCTTT.

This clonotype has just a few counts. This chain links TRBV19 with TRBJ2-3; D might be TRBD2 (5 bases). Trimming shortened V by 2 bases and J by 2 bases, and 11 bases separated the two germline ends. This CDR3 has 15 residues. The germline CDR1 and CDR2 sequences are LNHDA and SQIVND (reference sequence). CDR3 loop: CASSIRRELTDTQYF. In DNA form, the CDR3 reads TGTGCCAGTAGTATACGACGGGAACTCACAGATACGCAGTATTTT.

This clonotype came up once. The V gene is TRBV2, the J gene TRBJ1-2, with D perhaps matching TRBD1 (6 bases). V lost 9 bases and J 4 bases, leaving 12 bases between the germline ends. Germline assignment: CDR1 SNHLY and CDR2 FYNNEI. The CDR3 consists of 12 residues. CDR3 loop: CARPDSTYGYTF. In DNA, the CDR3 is TGTGCCAGGCCGGACAGTACCTATGGCTACACCTTC.

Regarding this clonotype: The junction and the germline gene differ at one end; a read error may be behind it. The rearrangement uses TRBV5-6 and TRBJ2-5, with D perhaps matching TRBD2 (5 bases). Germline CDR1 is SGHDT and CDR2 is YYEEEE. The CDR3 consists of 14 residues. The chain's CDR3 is CASSLGGLEETQYF. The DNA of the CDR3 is TGTGCCAGCAGTCTAGGCGGGTTGGAAGAGACCCAGTATTTC.

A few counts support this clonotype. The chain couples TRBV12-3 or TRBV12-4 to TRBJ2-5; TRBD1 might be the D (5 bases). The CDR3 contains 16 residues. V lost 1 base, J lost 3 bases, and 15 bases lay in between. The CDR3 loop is CASSLVGSGRKETQYF. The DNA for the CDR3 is TGTGCCAGCAGTTTAGTGGGGTCAGGGCGAAAAGAGACCCAGTACTTC.

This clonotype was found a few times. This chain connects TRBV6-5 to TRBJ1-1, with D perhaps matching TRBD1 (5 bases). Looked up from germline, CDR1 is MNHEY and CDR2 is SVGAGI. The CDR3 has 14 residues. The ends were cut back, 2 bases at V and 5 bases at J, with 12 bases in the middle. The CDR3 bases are TGTGCCAGCAGTTACGAGAGGGGAGGAACTGAAGCTTTCTTT. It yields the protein CASSYERGGTEAFF.

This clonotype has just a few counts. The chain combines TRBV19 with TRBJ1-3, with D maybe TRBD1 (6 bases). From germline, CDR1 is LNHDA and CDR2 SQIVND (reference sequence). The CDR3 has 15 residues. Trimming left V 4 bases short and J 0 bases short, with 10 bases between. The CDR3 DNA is TGTGCCAGTAGTAGGGGACACACCTCTGGAAACACCATATATTTT. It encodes CASSRGHTSGNTIYF.

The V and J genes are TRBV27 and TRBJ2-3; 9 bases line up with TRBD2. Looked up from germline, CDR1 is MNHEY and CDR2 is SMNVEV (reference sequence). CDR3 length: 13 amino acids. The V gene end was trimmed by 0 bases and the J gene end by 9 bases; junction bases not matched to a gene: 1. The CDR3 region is CASSLSLAGTQYF. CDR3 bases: TGTGCCAGCAGTTTATCGCTAGCGGGGACGCAGTATTTT.

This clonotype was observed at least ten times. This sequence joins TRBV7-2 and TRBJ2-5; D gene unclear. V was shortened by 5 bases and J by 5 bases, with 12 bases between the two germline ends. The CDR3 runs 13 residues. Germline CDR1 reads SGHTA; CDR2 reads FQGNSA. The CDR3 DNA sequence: TGTGCCAGCAGCCCCGACATGCTGGAGACCCAGTACTTC. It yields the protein CASSPDMLETQYF.

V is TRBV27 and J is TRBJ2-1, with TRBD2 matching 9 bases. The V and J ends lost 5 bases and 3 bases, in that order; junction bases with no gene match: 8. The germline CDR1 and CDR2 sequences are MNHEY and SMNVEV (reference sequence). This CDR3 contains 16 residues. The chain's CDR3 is CASSPNSGGLYNEQFF. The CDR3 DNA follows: TGTGCCAGCAGTCCCAATAGCGGGGGACTCTACAATGAGCAGTTCTTC.

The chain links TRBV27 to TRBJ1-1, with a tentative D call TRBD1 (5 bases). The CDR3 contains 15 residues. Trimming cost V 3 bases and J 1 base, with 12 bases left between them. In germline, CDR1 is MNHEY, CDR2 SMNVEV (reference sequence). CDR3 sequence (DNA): TGTGCCAGCAGTTTGCCCCCGGGGCGGAACACTGAAGCTTTCTTT. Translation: CASSLPPGRNTEAFF.

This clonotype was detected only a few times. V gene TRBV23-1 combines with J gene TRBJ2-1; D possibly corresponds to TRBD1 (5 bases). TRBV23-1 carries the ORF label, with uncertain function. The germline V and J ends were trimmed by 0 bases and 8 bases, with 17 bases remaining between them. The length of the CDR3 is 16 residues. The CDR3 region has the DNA TGCGCCAGCAGTCAATCGGGGCTTTTTCCCTGCGATGAGCAGTTCTTC. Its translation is CASSQSGLFPCDEQFF.

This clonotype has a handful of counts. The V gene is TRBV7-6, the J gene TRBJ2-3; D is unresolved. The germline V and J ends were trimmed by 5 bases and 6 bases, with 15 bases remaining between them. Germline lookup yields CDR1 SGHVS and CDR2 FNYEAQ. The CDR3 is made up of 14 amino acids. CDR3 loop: CASSQGLVRDTQYF. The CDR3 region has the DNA TGTGCCAGCAGCCAAGGATTAGTTAGGGATACGCAGTATTTT.

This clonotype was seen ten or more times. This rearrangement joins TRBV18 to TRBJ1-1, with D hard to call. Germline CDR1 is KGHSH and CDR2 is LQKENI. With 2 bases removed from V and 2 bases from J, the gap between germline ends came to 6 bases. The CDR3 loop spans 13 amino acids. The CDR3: CASSPSVNTEAFF. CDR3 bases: TGTGCCAGCTCACCATCCGTAAACACTGAAGCTTTCTTT. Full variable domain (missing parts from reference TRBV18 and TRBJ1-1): NAGVMQNPRHLVRRRGQEARLRCSPMKGHSHVYWYRQLPEEGLKFMVYLQKENIIDESGMPKERFSAEFPKEGPSILRIQQVVRGDSAAYFCASSPSVNTEAFFGQGTRLTVV.

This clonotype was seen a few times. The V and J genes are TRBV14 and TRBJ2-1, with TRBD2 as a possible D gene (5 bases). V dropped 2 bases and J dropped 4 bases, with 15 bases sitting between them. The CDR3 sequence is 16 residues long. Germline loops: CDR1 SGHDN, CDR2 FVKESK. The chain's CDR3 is CASSQYSVPEYNEQFF. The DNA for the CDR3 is TGTGCCAGCAGCCAATATAGCGTCCCCGAATACAATGAGCAGTTCTTC. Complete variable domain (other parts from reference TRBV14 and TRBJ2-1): EAGVTQFPSHSVIEKGQTVTLRCDPISGHDNLYWYRRVMGKEIKFLLHFVKESKQDESGMPNNRFLAERTGGTYSTLKVQPAELEDSGVYFCASSQYSVPEYNEQFFGPGTRLTVL.

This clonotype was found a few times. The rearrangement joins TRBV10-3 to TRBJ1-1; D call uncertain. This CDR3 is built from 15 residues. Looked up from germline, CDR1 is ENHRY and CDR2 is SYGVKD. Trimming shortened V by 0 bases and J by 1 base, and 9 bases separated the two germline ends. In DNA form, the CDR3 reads TGTGCCATCAGTGAGTCCGGGATCGAGAACACTGAAGCTTTCTTT. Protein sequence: CAISESGIENTEAFF.

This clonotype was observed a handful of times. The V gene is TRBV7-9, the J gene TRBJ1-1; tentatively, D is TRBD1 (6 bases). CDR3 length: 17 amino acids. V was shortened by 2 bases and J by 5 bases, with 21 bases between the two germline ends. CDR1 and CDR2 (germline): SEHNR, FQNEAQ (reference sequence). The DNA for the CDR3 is TGTGCCAGCAGCTTAAATGCTCTTAGAGGGGGAGGGACTGAAGCTTTCTTT. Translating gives CASSLNALRGGGTEAFF.

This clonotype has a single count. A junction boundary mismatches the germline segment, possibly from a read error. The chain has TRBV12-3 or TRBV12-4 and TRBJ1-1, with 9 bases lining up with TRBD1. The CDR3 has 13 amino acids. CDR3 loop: CACSTGGDTEAFF. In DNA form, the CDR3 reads TGTGCCTGCAGCACAGGGGGCGACACTGAAGCTTTCTTT.

CDR3 nucleotides: TGTGCCAGCATTAGGGACCACGAGCAGTACGTC. Its protein is CASIRDHEQYV. J is TRBJ2-7 and V is TRBV27; the D gene could be TRBD1 or TRBD2 (5 bases each). The germline gives CDR1 MNHEY, CDR2 SMNVEV (reference sequence). V lost 7 bases, J lost 5 bases, and 9 bases lay in between. The CDR3 sequence is 11 residues long.